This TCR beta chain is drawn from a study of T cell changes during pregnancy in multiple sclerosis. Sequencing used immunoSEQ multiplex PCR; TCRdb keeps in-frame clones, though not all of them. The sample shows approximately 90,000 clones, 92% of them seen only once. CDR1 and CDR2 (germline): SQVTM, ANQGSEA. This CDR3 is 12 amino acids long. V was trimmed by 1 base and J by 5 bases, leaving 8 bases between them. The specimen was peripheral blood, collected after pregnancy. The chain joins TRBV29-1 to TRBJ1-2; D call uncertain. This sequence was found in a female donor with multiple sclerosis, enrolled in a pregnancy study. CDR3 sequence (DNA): TGCAGCGTTGAAGGAACTACGTATGGCTACACCTTC. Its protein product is CSVEGTTYGYTF.